The 18 T cell receptor beta chains reported below all come from one sample, sequenced in a study of T cells expressing NK-cell markers. From its re-call of the 5' RACE reads, TCRdb lists each CDR3 protein once, without DNA. Its clone listing holds 500,000 to 600,000 distinct CDR3 sequences. The sequenced material came from blood T cells: a sorted CD56 or NKG2C T cell subset, CD4+ or CD8+ T cells, or bulk PBMC T cells (not recorded which). Source of these receptors: a man between 18 and 29 years old in good health.

The chain joins TRBV11-2 to TRBJ2-2. The CDR3 length is 15 residues. Germline values: CDR1 SGHAT, CDR2 FQNNGV. The CDR3 loop is CASSEANLNTGELFF.

This chain uses TRBV24-1 with TRBJ2-1; TCRdb reports TRBD2, a call that lacks DNA to check it against. The CDR3 is 17 amino acids. Per germline, CDR1 KGHDR and CDR2 SFDVKD. CDR3 residues: CATSDSLAGSSYNEQFF.

The rearrangement links TRBV28 to TRBJ2-7; no DNA is available, so the TRBD1 call from TCRdb remains unchecked. Germline-derived CDR1 and CDR2 are MDHEN and SYDVKM. This CDR3 contains 14 residues. CDR3 residues: CASSGALSQREQYF.

The chain combines TRBV7-2 with TRBJ2-1; TCRdb returns TRBD2, unconfirmable since there is no DNA. The germline gives CDR1 SGHTA, CDR2 FQGNSA. The CDR3 is 15 residues long. CDR3 sequence: CASSLMGLAGEGEFF.

CDR3 loop: CASRGDISETQYF. The gene calls are TRBV2 and TRBJ2-5; without DNA, the TCRdb call of TRBD1 cannot be checked. Germline values: CDR1 SNHLY, CDR2 FYNNEI. This CDR3 region has 13 residues.

The chain carries TRBV29-1 and TRBJ1-3. The length of the CDR3 is 14 residues. The germline V gene has CDR1 SQVTM and CDR2 ANQGSEA. Here the CDR3 reads CSVANGDSGNTIYF.

The chain uses TRBV25-1 and TRBJ2-1; TCRdb gives TRBD2 as the D gene, but with no DNA this cannot be confirmed. Germline V gene data show CDR1 as MGHDK and CDR2 as SYGVNS. The CDR3 has 14 amino acids. CDR3 sequence reads: CASSARTRRNEQFF.

This chain joins TRBV20-1 and TRBJ2-1; TCRdb's D call of TRBD1 is untestable without DNA. The germline V gene encodes CDR1 DFQATT and CDR2 SNEGSKA (reference sequence). The CDR3 loop spans 16 amino acids. The CDR3 loop is CSARGRGQGPYNEQFF.

The chain carries TRBV19 and TRBJ2-1. The germline gives CDR1 LNHDA, CDR2 SQIVND (reference sequence). The CDR3 is 11 amino acids. CDR3 amino acids: CASSMGNEQFF. The whole variable domain, remainder taken from reference TRBV19 and TRBJ2-1, is DGGITQSPKYLFRKEGQNVTLSCEQNLNHDAMYWYRQDPGQGLRLIYYSQIVNDFQKGDIAEGYSVSREKKESFPLTVTSAQKNPTAFYLCASSMGNEQFFGPGTRLTVL.

The genes are TRBV30 and TRBJ2-2; TCRdb selects TRBD1, and the lack of DNA leaves this call unchecked. This CDR3 has 12 amino acids. Germline CDR1 reads GTSNPN; CDR2 reads SVGIG (reference sequence). The CDR3 is CAWSVGTGWLFF.

This sequence joins TRBV5-1 and TRBJ2-5. Germline V gene lookup returns CDR1 SGHRS and CDR2 YFSETQ. The CDR3 is made up of 14 amino acids. This CDR3 reads CASSPSGTQETQYF.

The chain is built from TRBV10-3 and TRBJ2-5; absent DNA, TCRdb's TRBD1 call cannot be checked. The CDR3 sequence is 14 residues long. The germline gives CDR1 ENHRY, CDR2 SYGVKD. The CDR3 protein is CAIRGTGTAETQYF.

This sequence joins TRBV5-8 and TRBJ2-1; TCRdb proposes TRBD2, but this gene call is untestable without DNA. Germline CDR1 and CDR2: SGHTS and YDEGEE. This CDR3 has 13 residues. The CDR3 region is CASKRRWRDEQFF.

This chain uses TRBV10-1 with TRBJ2-3; TCRdb's D gene call, TRBD1, goes unchecked for lack of DNA. The CDR3 consists of 17 residues. CDR1 is WNHNN, CDR2 SYGVQD, per germline (reference sequence). This CDR3 is CASSEWAGGDSTDTQYF.

V and J are TRBV27 and TRBJ2-7; TCRdb lists TRBD2, though no DNA is available to test this call. The CDR3 loop spans 16 amino acids. The germline gives CDR1 MNHEY, CDR2 SMNVEV (reference sequence). This CDR3 reads CASSSTGTSGSYEQYF.

This CDR3 reads CSVLAGGKETQYF. The chain carries TRBV29-1 and TRBJ2-5; TCRdb designates TRBD2, a call that cannot be tested without DNA. This CDR3 spans 13 amino acids. Per germline, CDR1 SQVTM and CDR2 ANQGSEA. The whole variable domain, remainder taken from reference TRBV29-1 and TRBJ2-5, is SAVISQKPSRDICQRGTSLTIQCQVDSQVTMMFWYRQQPGQSLTLIATANQGSEATYESGFVIDKFPISRPNLTFSTLTVSNMSPEDSSIYLCSVLAGGKETQYFGPGTRLLVL.

CDR3 in amino acids: CASSQDRAGVSVGVAYTIYF. The chain is built from TRBV14 and TRBJ1-3. The CDR3 length is 20 residues. Germline CDR1 and CDR2: SGHDN and FVKESK.

The chain joins TRBV9 to TRBJ2-7. Germline V CDR1 and CDR2: SGDLS, YYNGEE. The CDR3 loop spans 14 amino acids. CDR3 protein: CASSVEAMPYEQYF.